These 15 T cell receptor beta chains originate from one sample sequenced in a study of CD8 T cells in ankylosing spondylitis. TCRdb reprocessed the 5' RACE reads with MiXCR, giving one entry per CDR3 protein. The table has some 250,000 distinct CDR3 sequences, more than 20% seen once; the top ten hold approximately 0.61%. Sequenced sample: blood, either unsorted or a sorted T cell fraction (not recorded which). The source is a male donor with ankylosing spondylitis or in good health (not recorded which).

This clonotype was recorded a few times. The chain has TRBV20-1 and TRBJ1-1; D call uncertain. V shed 7 bases and J shed 2 bases, with 11 bases lying between them. Germline assignment: CDR1 DFQATT and CDR2 SNEGSKA (reference sequence). The CDR3 has 12 amino acids. This CDR3 reads CSVGRENTEAFF. The CDR3 nucleotides read TGCAGTGTGGGCAGAGAAAACACTGAAGCTTTCTTT.

The table lists this clonotype with many counts. The V gene is TRBV12-3 or TRBV12-4, the J gene TRBJ2-3, with 11 bases identical to TRBD2. Germline trimming cut 6 bases from V and 2 bases from J; bases unmatched to any gene: 7. The CDR3 consists of 16 residues. The DNA of the CDR3 is TGTGCCAGCAGATCTAGACTAGCGGGGAACACAGATACGCAGTATTTT. This translates into CASRSRLAGNTDTQYF.

This clonotype was detected only a few times. The chain is built from TRBV20-1 and TRBJ2-5; 7 nucleotides line up with TRBD2. Per the germline V gene, CDR1 is DFQATT and CDR2 is SNEGSKA (reference sequence). The CDR3 runs 15 residues. V lost 2 bases and J lost 2; bases outside the gene matches: 8. CDR3 DNA sequence: TGCAGTGCTAGATCCCCCCGCGGGGGACAAGAGACCCAGTACTTC. Translating it yields CSARSPRGGQETQYF.

V usage is TRBV12-3 or TRBV12-4 and J usage is TRBJ1-5; 9 nucleotides agree with TRBD1. The J segment lost 11 bases and the V segment lost 3 bases, leaving 8 bases of the junction unmatched. This CDR3 region has 14 residues. CDR3 sequence: CASSFRDRASTQHF. CDR3 coding DNA: TGTGCCAGCAGTTTTAGGGACAGGGCCAGCACCCAGCATTTT.

This clonotype was seen ten or more times. The V gene is TRBV27, the J gene TRBJ2-5, with a possible D match to TRBD2 (6 bases). CDR3 size: 16 residues. In germline, CDR1 is MNHEY, CDR2 SMNVEV (reference sequence). The V end lost 6 bases, the J end lost 2 bases, and 19 bases lay between the germline ends. DNA for the CDR3: TGTGCCAGCAGCCCCCGAATGGTAGCGGTACAAGAGACCCAGTACTTC. Amino acid sequence: CASSPRMVAVQETQYF.

In this sample, this clonotype turned up once. In DNA form, the CDR3 reads TGTGCCAGCACGGGGGAAGGGCGGACTGAGCAGTTCTTC. Its protein is CASTGEGRTEQFF. V and J are TRBV2 and TRBJ2-1, with D possibly TRBD2 on 6 matching bases. V lost 7 bases to trimming and J lost 9 bases, with 16 bases between them. Germline CDR1 and CDR2: SNHLY and FYNNEI. The CDR3 consists of 13 residues.

This clonotype was picked up a small number of times. The chain links TRBV5-5 to TRBJ2-5; the D gene is possibly TRBD2 (6 bases). Germline V CDR1 and CDR2: SGHKS, YYEKEE (reference sequence). This CDR3 has 14 amino acids. V gave up 0 bases and J gave up 7 bases, with 13 bases separating them. The CDR3 loop is CASSLEVLGGTQYF. The CDR3 bases are TGTGCCAGCAGCTTGGAGGTCCTGGGGGGGACCCAGTACTTC.

This chain joins TRBV10-3 and TRBJ2-5; D not resolved. Deletions cut 3 bases from V and 1 base from J, with 21 bases between. CDR1 ENHRY and CDR2 SYGVKD come from the germline V gene. The CDR3 covers 18 residues. This CDR3 is CAISENTKGRMTQETQYF. The CDR3 DNA reads as TGTGCCATCAGTGAAAACACGAAAGGACGGATGACCCAAGAGACCCAGTACTTC.

The sample holds many counts of this clonotype. The chain uses TRBV7-2 and TRBJ2-1; D not certain. The V gene lost 4 bases and the J gene lost 4 bases, with 8 bases spanning the gap. CDR1 SGHTA and CDR2 FQGNSA come from the germline V gene. CDR3 length: 13 amino acids. As DNA, the CDR3 is TGTGCCAGCAGCTCCACGCGGTACAATGAGCAGTTCTTC. It specifies CASSSTRYNEQFF. The full variable domain, with the rest looked up from reference TRBV7-2 and TRBJ2-1, is GAGVSQSPSNKVTEKGKDVELRCDPISGHTALYWYRQSLGQGLEFLIYFQGNSAPDKSGLPSDRFSAERTGGSVSTLTIQRTQQEDSAVYLCASSSTRYNEQFFGPGTRLTVL.

The rearrangement joins TRBV20-1 to TRBJ2-4; D possibly uses TRBD1 or TRBD2 (5 bases each). V dropped 5 bases and J dropped 0 bases, with 14 bases sitting between them. Germline CDR1 DFQATT, CDR2 SNEGSKA (reference sequence). This CDR3 has 15 residues. The CDR3 is CSAGGVGIAKNIQYF. CDR3 in DNA: TGCAGTGCTGGGGGAGTGGGGATAGCCAAAAACATTCAGTACTTC.

This clonotype was counted many times. J is TRBJ2-5 and V is TRBV4-1; tentative D call: TRBD2 (7 bases). CDR3 length: 16 residues. V lost 2 bases to trimming and J lost 1 base, with 14 bases between them. Germline V lookup: CDR1 MGHRA, CDR2 YSYEKL. CDR3 residues: CASSQSVGGGQETQYF. The CDR3 DNA reads TGCGCCAGCAGCCAATCTGTAGGGGGGGGCCAAGAGACCCAGTACTTC.

This clonotype has at least ten counts. The chain employs TRBV20-1 and TRBJ2-3; tentative D call: TRBD2 (7 bases). Per the germline V gene, CDR1 is DFQATT and CDR2 is SNEGSKA (reference sequence). V lost 3 bases to trimming and J lost 6 bases, with 16 bases between them. The CDR3 contains 14 residues. Here the CDR3 DNA reads TGCAGTGCTAGTAGGGGGGGGGCCAGGGATACGCAGTATTTT. It yields the protein CSASRGGARDTQYF.

In this sample, this clonotype turned up many times. This chain joins TRBV6-5 and TRBJ2-3; maybe TRBD2 (6 bases). Trimming stripped 4 bases from V and 3 bases from J, with 11 bases between. CDR3 length: 14 residues. Germline V CDR1 and CDR2: MNHEY, SVGAGI. DNA of the CDR3: TGTGCCAGCAGTTTATCCGGGACTACAGATACGCAGTATTTT. Its protein is CASSLSGTTDTQYF.

V and J are TRBV4-1 and TRBJ2-1, with a tentative D call TRBD1 (6 bases). Germline-derived CDR1 and CDR2 are MGHRA and YSYEKL. The V and J ends lost 5 bases and 7 bases respectively, with 15 bases between them. The CDR3 spans 14 residues. In DNA form, the CDR3 reads TGCGCCAGCAGCGATCGCAGGGGTGGGAATGAGCAGTTCTTC. This codes for CASSDRRGGNEQFF.

This clonotype was counted ten times or more. The CDR3 is CASSQGWGYTF. The CDR3 region has the DNA TGTGCCAGCAGTCAGGGATGGGGCTACACCTTC. This chain connects TRBV6-5 to TRBJ1-2, with D tentatively TRBD1 (5 bases). The V end lost 5 bases, the J end lost 8 bases, and 9 bases lay between the germline ends. The CDR3 runs to 11 residues. In germline, CDR1 is MNHEY, CDR2 SVGAGI.